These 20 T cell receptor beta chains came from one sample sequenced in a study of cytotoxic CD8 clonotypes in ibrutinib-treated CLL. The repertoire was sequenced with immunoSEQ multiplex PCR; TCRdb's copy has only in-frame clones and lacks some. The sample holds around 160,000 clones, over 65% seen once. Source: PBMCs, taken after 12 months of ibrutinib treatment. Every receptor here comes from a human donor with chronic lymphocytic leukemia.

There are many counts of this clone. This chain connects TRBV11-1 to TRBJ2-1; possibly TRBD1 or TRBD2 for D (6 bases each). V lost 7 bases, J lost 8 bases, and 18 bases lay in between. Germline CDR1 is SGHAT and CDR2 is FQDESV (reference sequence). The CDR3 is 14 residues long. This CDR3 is CASTLGGRGHEQFF. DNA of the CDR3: TGTGCCAGCACCCTGGGGGGCCGGGGGCATGAGCAGTTCTTC.

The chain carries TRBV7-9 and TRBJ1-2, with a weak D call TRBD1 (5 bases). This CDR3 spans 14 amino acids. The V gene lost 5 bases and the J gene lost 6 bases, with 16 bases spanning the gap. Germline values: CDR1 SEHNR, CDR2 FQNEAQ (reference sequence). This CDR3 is CASSPTAITNGYTF. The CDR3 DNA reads TGTGCCAGCAGCCCGACAGCTATTACTAATGGCTACACCTTC.

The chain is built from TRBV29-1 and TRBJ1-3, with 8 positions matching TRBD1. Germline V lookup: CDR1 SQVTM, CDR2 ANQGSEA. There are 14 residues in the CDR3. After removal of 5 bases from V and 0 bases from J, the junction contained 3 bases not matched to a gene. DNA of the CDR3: TGCAGCGTTAGACAGGGGTCCTCTGGAAACACCATATATTTT. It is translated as CSVRQGSSGNTIYF.

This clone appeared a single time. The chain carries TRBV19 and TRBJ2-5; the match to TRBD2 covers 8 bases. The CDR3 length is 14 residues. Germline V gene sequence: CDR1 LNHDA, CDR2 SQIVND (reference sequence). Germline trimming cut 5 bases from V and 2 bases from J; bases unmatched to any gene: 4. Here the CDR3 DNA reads TGTGCCAGTAGTGATAGCGGGGAGCAAGAGACCCAGTACTTC. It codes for CASSDSGEQETQYF.

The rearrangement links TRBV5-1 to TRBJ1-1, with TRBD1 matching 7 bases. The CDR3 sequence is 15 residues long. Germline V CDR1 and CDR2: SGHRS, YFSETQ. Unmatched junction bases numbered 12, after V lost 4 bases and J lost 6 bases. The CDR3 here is CASSPFLDRVPEAFF. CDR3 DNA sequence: TGCGCCAGCAGCCCGTTCCTCGACAGGGTCCCTGAAGCTTTCTTT.

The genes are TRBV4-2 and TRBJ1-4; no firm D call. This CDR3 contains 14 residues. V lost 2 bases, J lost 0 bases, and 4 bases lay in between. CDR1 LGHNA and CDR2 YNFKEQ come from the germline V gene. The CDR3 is CASSQPTTNEKLFF. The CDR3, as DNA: TGTGCCAGCAGCCAACCTACAACTAATGAAAAACTGTTTTTT.

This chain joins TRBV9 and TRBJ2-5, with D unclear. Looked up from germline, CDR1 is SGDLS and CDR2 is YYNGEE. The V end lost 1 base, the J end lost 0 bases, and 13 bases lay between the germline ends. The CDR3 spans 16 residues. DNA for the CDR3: TGTGCCAGCAGCGTATCGGTTCGGAACAACCAAGAGACCCAGTACTTC. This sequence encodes CASSVSVRNNQETQYF.

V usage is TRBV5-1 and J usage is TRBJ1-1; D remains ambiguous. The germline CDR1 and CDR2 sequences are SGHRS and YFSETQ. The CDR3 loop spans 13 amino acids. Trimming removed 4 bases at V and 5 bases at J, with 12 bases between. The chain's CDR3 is CASSPPSRTEAFF. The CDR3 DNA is TGCGCCAGCAGCCCTCCCTCCCGTACTGAAGCTTTCTTT.

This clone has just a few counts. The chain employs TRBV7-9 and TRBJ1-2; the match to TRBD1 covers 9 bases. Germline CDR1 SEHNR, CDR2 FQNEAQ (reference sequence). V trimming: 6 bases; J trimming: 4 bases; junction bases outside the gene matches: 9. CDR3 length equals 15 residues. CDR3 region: CASRKLQGASYGYTF. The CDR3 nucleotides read TGTGCCAGCAGGAAGTTACAGGGGGCGAGCTATGGCTACACCTTC.

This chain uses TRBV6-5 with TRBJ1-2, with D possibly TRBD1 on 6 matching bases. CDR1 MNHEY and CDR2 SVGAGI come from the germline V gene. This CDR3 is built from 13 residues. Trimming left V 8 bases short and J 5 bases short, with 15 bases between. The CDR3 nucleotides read TGTGCCAGCGGGCAGGGGCGGGGGTATGGCTACACCTTC. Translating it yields CASGQGRGYGYTF.

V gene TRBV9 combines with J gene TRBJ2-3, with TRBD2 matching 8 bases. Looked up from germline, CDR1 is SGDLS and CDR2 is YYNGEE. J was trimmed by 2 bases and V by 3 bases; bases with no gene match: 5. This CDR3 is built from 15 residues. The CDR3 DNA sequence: TGTGCCAGCAGCGCCCGAGCGGGAGTCACAGATACGCAGTATTTT. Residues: CASSARAGVTDTQYF. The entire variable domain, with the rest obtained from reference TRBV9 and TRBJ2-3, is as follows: DSGVTQTPKHLITATGQRVTLRCSPRSGDLSVYWYQQSLDQGLQFLIQYYNGEERAKGNILERFSAQQFPDLHSELNLSSLELGDSALYFCASSARAGVTDTQYFGPGTRLTVL.

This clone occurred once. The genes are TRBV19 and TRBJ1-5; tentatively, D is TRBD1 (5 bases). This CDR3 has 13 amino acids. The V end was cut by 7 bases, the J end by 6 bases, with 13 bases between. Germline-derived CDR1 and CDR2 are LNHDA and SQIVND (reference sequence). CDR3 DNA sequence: TGTGCCAGTACCACCTCGAGGGGTCAGCCCCAGCATTTT. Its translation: CASTTSRGQPQHF.

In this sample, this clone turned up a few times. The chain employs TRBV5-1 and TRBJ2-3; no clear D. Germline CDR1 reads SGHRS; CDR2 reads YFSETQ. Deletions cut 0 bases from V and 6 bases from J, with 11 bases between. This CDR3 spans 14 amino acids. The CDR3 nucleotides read TGCGCCAGCAGCTTGGGGCGGTATGACGATACGCAGTATTTT. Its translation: CASSLGRYDDTQYF.

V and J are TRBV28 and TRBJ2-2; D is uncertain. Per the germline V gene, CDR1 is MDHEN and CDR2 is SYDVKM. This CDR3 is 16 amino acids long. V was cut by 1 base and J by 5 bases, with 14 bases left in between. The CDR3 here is CASSLSGMGRTGELFF. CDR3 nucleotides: TGTGCCAGCAGTTTATCAGGAATGGGTCGGACCGGGGAGCTGTTTTTT.

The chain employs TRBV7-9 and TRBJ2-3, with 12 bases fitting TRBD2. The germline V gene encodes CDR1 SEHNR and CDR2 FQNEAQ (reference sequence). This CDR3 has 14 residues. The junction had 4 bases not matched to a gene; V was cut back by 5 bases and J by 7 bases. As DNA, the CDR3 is TGTGCCAGCAGCCCTAGCGGGGGGGCGTATACGCAGTATTTT. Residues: CASSPSGGAYTQYF.

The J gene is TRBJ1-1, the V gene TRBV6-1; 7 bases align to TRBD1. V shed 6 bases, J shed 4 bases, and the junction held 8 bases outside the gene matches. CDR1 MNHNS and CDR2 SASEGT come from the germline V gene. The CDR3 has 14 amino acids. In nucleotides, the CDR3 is TGTGCCAGCAGGACTACAGGGGCCGGCACTGAAGCTTTCTTT. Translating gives CASRTTGAGTEAFF.

In DNA, the CDR3 is TGTGCCACCAGCAGGCTCCCGGGGACAGGGAGATCCTCAGAGACCCAGTACTTC. Protein sequence: CATSRLPGTGRSSETQYF. V usage is TRBV15 and J usage is TRBJ2-5; 9 bases are a match to TRBD1. The junction had 15 bases not matched to a gene; V was cut back by 3 bases and J by 4 bases. CDR1 and CDR2 from the germline V gene are LNHNV and YYDKDF (reference sequence). The CDR3 loop spans 18 amino acids.

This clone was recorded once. CDR3 DNA sequence: TGTGCCAGCAGGCAGGGGGCAGGGTACGAGCAGTACTTC. Translated, it gives CASRQGAGYEQYF. The V and J genes are TRBV4-2 and TRBJ2-7, with 8 bases lining up with TRBD1. Losses at the gene ends were 6 bases for V and 4 bases for J; bases not matched to a gene: 5. CDR1 LGHNA and CDR2 YNFKEQ come from the germline V gene. CDR3 length: 13 residues.

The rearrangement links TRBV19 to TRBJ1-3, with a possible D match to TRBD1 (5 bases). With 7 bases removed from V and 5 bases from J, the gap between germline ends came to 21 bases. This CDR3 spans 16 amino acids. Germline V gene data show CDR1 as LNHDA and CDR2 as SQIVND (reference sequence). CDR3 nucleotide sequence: TGTGCCAGTATCGATCGCCGGGGGTCCCGTAGAAACACCATATATTTT. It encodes CASIDRRGSRRNTIYF.

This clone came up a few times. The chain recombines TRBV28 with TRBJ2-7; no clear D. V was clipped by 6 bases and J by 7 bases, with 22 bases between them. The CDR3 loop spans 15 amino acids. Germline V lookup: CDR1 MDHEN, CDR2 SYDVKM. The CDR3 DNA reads TGTGCCAGCAGGCCCGGCGAGAATTCTCCTGGAGAGCAGTACTTC. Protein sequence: CASRPGENSPGEQYF.